This T cell receptor beta chain originates from a study of radiotherapy plus CTLA-4 blockade in lung cancer. This CDR3 comprises 15 residues. V lost 5 bases and J lost 4; bases outside the gene matches: 7. Germline assignment: CDR1 MDHEN and CDR2 SYDVKM. The protocol was immunoSEQ multiplex PCR, while the TCRdb copy is restricted to in-frame clones and leaves out a portion. The sample contains tens of thousands of clones, around 77% of which appear only once. To note about this clone: Its antigen is still unknown.

General study points: Strongest reported response predictors: early blood clone changes and post-radiation interferon-beta. Researchers report tumor-derived TCR clones expanding in blood after radiotherapy plus ipilimumab.

Material: peripheral blood, obtained from a patient treated with radiotherapy plus ipilimumab. The chain is built from TRBV28 and TRBJ2-7, with TRBD2 matching 11 bases. The receptor was derived from a human donor with non-small cell lung cancer whose response to radiotherapy plus ipilimumab could not be evaluated. CDR3 DNA: TGTGCCAGCAGTCTTACTAGCGGGGGACAATACGAGCAGTACTTC. It is translated as CASSLTSGGQYEQYF.